The 9 T cell receptor beta chains below come from one sample, sequenced in a study of T cells generated in artificial thymic organoids (dated by TCRdb to 2015 to 2018). Antigen specificity for these receptors is unknown. To build the artificial thymic organoids, human HSPCs were aggregated with MS5 murine stromal cells that had been transduced with human DLL1, and the aggregates were cultured at an air-liquid interface. Organoids were seeded with FACS-purified CD34+CD3- hematopoietic stem and progenitor cells depleted of residual T cells. Libraries were made using 5' RACE. The sequencer listed for this sample is Illumina MiSeq. TCRalpha and TCRbeta libraries were amplified in separate semi-nested PCR reactions using Advantage 2 and reverse primers located in the TRAC or TRBC constant regions. TCRdb passed the public sequencing reads through fastp at Q25 and MiXCR, retaining productive beta sequences. Every CDR3 protein is listed once, alongside the most common genes and DNA of its rows. The sample data list fewer than 9,500 distinct CDR3 sequences, and roughly a quarter of these were observed just once. The ten most abundant clones make up more than 3% of the sample.

Sequencing input: naive CD8+ T cells grown in artificial thymic organoids from cord blood stem and progenitor cells. The sample's cell subset or site label, in plain terms: CD3+TCRalphabeta+CD8SP T cells; for blood, CD45RO-CCR7+ naive CD8+ T cells. The receptor set was obtained from a human donor who gave cord blood stem cells for thymic organoid culture, a cardiac surgery patient who gave postnatal thymus, or a blood donor (not recorded which).

This clonotype is labeled medium-sized. This sequence joins TRBV4-2 and TRBJ2-1; perhaps TRBD2 as D (5 bases). Germline CDR1 is LGHNA and CDR2 is YNFKEQ. V lost 0 bases and J lost 0, with 6 bases in between. The length of the CDR3 is 15 residues. The CDR3: CASSQEGSSYNEQFF. The CDR3 nucleotides are TGTGCCAGCAGCCAAGAGGGGAGCTCCTACAATGAGCAGTTCTTC.

The gene calls are TRBV7-2 and TRBJ2-7; D assignment may be TRBD1 or TRBD2 (6 bases each). The CDR3 loop spans 14 amino acids. V was clipped by 6 bases and J by 2 bases, with 14 bases between them. Germline values: CDR1 SGHTA, CDR2 FQGNSA. CDR3 sequence reads: CASSSRGTPYEQYF. The CDR3 DNA is TGTGCCAGCAGTTCACGGGGGACACCCTACGAGCAGTACTTC.

This rearrangement joins TRBV3-1 to TRBJ2-5; D remains ambiguous. V gave up 0 bases and J gave up 5 bases, with 7 bases separating them. This CDR3 has 13 amino acids. Germline V gene data show CDR1 as LGHDT and CDR2 as YNNKEL (reference sequence). CDR3 loop: CASSQDRRETQYF. CDR3 coding DNA: TGTGCCAGCAGCCAAGATCGACGGGAGACCCAGTACTTC.

The chain is built from TRBV20-1 and TRBJ2-7, with TRBD2 matching over 13 bases. Unmatched junction bases numbered 16, after V lost 8 bases and J lost 0 bases. Germline V lookup: CDR1 DFQATT, CDR2 SNEGSKA (reference sequence). The CDR3 is made up of 18 amino acids. DNA for the CDR3: TGCAGTACTGCGGGCCGACTAGCGGGGGGCTATTCCTCCTACGAGCAGTACTTC. Its protein is CSTAGRLAGGYSSYEQYF.

This clonotype was counted a few times. The chain joins TRBV20-1 to TRBJ2-3; 8 positions match TRBD2. This CDR3 comprises 12 residues. The trim removed 0 bases at V and 14 bases at J, leaving 7 bases unmatched. Germline CDR1 and CDR2: DFQATT and SNEGSKA (reference sequence). The DNA of the CDR3 is TGCAGTGCTAGAGATTTTCAGCGGGGGCGGTATTTT. This gives the protein CSARDFQRGRYF.

The chain has TRBV6-6 and TRBJ1-2; D uncertain. The ends were cut back, 8 bases at V and 2 bases at J, with 18 bases in the middle. This CDR3 is 15 amino acids long. Germline CDR1 reads MNHNY; CDR2 reads SVGAGI (reference sequence). The CDR3 sequence: CASATAPKDNYGYTF. In DNA form, the CDR3 reads TGTGCCAGCGCGACGGCGCCAAAAGACAACTATGGCTACACCTTC.

This clonotype is medium-sized. The V gene is TRBV7-6, the J gene TRBJ2-7; TRBD1 matches at 9 bases. Germline CDR1 and CDR2: SGHVS and FNYEAQ. The CDR3 totals 14 residues. V dropped 6 bases and J dropped 4; count of bases not matched to a gene: 7. The CDR3 DNA follows: TGTGCCAGCAGGGGACAGGGTCCCGTTTACGAGCAGTACTTC. This translates into CASRGQGPVYEQYF.

The V gene is TRBV14, the J gene TRBJ1-2, with 10 bases identical to TRBD1. J lost 10 bases, V lost 1 base, and 6 bases had no gene match. The length of the CDR3 is 14 residues. CDR1 is SGHDN, CDR2 FVKESK, per germline. This chain's CDR3 is CASSQALDRGAYTF. As DNA, the CDR3 is TGTGCCAGCAGCCAAGCCCTGGACAGGGGGGCCTACACCTTC. The whole variable domain, remainder taken from reference TRBV14 and TRBJ1-2, is EAGVTQFPSHSVIEKGQTVTLRCDPISGHDNLYWYRRVMGKEIKFLLHFVKESKQDESGMPNNRFLAERTGGTYSTLKVQPAELEDSGVYFCASSQALDRGAYTFGSGTRLTVV.

By its share, this clonotype is medium-sized (0.01 to 0.1%). The chain joins TRBV24-1 to TRBJ2-5; 8 nucleotides line up with TRBD1. The CDR3 sequence is 14 residues long. Germline V gene lookup returns CDR1 KGHDR and CDR2 SFDVKD. With 3 bases clipped from V and 3 bases from J, the junction kept 2 bases outside the gene matches. CDR3: CATSDQGAEETQYF. The CDR3, as DNA: TGTGCCACCAGTGATCAGGGGGCGGAAGAGACCCAGTACTTC.